This T cell receptor beta chain emerged from a study of blood T cell repertoires in COVID-19. Study-wide background: Donors in the United States, Italy and Spain gave samples during acute or convalescent COVID-19. In each case, the material was cDNA or gDNA derived from T cells, B-cell-depleted T cells, or PBMCs.

Per the original data handling: Estimates of nucleated cell counts were drawn from the amplification of reference gene primers. Generated by immunoSEQ multiplex PCR, the TCRdb table keeps only in-frame clones and is missing some. V, J and clone size are those of that table, while D and trimming were read from the DNA. The sample has approximately 190,000 clones, 80% seen once; the top ten hold approximately 6.9%. V lost 2 bases and J lost 3, with 8 bases in between. The length of the CDR3 is 13 residues. CDR1 and CDR2 (germline): MNHEY, SVGEGT. The TCR originated in a man aged 55-75 years with acute or convalescent COVID-19. Material: peripheral blood. The genes are TRBV6-2 or TRBV6-3 and TRBJ2-7; no firm D call. CDR3: CASSYTLDYEQYF. CDR3 bases: TGTGCCAGCAGTTACACCCTAGACTACGAGCAGTACTTC.